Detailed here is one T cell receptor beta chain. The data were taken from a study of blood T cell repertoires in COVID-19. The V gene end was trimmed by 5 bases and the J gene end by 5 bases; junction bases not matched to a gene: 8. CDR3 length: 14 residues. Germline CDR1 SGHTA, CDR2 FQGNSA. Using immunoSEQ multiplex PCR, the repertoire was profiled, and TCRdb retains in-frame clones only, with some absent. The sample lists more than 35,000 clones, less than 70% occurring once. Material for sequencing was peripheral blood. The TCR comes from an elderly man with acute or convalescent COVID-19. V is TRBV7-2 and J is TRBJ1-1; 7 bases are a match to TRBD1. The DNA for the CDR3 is TGTGCCAGCAGCGCCCGACAGGGAGGAACTGAAGCTTTCTTT. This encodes CASSARQGGTEAFF.